These T cell receptor beta chains were read from a single sample in a study of vaccination effects on CD4 cells after COVID-19. Produced via immunoSEQ multiplex PCR; TCRdb's table is partial and in-frame only. The table includes tens of thousands of clones, about 86% detected once. The antigens for these receptors are not known. The sample here was CD4+ T cells from PBMCs cultured with HCoV-229E spike peptides, taken after COVID-19 vaccination. These receptors were collected from a human donor who received a COVID-19 vaccine. The CDR3 runs from the conserved cysteine through the conserved F or W. The order of the fields is V gene, clone size, CDR3 length, J gene, CDR3 protein. The size of a clone is reported for some rows only, either as once, few or many, or as a class for expanded clones.

V gene: TRBV3-1/TRBV3-2; clone size: .; CDR3 length: 14; J gene: TRBJ2-6; CDR3 protein: CASSQGAGANVLTF
V gene: TRBV19; clone size: .; CDR3 length: 14; J gene: TRBJ1-4; CDR3 protein: CASRDRGRGEKLFF
V gene: TRBV7-2; clone size: .; CDR3 length: 15; J gene: TRBJ2-1; CDR3 protein: CASSRDYSSYNEQFF
V gene: TRBV10-3; clone size: .; CDR3 length: 16; J gene: TRBJ1-6; CDR3 protein: CAISEVGSSYNSPLHF
V gene: TRBV5-1; clone size: once; CDR3 length: 17; J gene: TRBJ2-1; CDR3 protein: CASSLSPAGGSGGEQFF
V gene: TRBV9; clone size: .; CDR3 length: 14; J gene: TRBJ2-2; CDR3 protein: CASSVIAGPGELFF
V gene: TRBV4-1; clone size: .; CDR3 length: 16; J gene: TRBJ1-3; CDR3 protein: CASSQAQTGAGNTIYF
V gene: TRBV5-1; clone size: .; CDR3 length: 15; J gene: TRBJ2-2; CDR3 protein: CASSSHRGGTGELFF
V gene: TRBV19; clone size: .; CDR3 length: 15; J gene: TRBJ1-4; CDR3 protein: CASSADRGLGEKLFF
V gene: TRBV11-2; clone size: .; CDR3 length: 15; J gene: TRBJ2-6; CDR3 protein: CATQGHRSGANVLTF
V gene: TRBV11-2; clone size: few; CDR3 length: 14; J gene: TRBJ2-3; CDR3 protein: CASSSQRLSDTQYF
V gene: TRBV18; clone size: .; CDR3 length: 15; J gene: TRBJ2-1; CDR3 protein: CASSPPGTENNEQFF
V gene: TRBV18; clone size: .; CDR3 length: 13; J gene: TRBJ2-5; CDR3 protein: CASSPGQQETQYF
V gene: TRBV5-4; clone size: .; CDR3 length: 17; J gene: TRBJ2-3; CDR3 protein: CASSRGTSGRVSDTQYF
V gene: TRBV6-2/TRBV6-3; clone size: .; CDR3 length: 13; J gene: TRBJ1-2; CDR3 protein: CASSPDRRYGYTF